This T cell receptor beta chain was observed in a study of blood T cell repertoires in COVID-19. Produced via immunoSEQ multiplex PCR; TCRdb's table is partial and in-frame only. The top ten clones hold approximately 2.6% of a sample with 200,000 to 250,000 clones, 75% to 90% of them seen once. Per germline, CDR1 SGHVS and CDR2 FQNEAQ. CDR3 length: 19 amino acids. V was cut by 5 bases and J by 0 bases, with 23 bases left in between. The clonotype was recovered from a man under 40 with COVID-19, enrolled during active disease. The chain links TRBV7-8 to TRBJ1-3; TRBD1 is a possible D gene (6 bases). Sequenced sample: peripheral blood. CDR3 sequence (DNA): TGTGCCAGCAGCCCCCCCGCCCTGACAGGCCCTTCCTCTGGAAACACCATATATTTT. Translating gives CASSPPALTGPSSGNTIYF.